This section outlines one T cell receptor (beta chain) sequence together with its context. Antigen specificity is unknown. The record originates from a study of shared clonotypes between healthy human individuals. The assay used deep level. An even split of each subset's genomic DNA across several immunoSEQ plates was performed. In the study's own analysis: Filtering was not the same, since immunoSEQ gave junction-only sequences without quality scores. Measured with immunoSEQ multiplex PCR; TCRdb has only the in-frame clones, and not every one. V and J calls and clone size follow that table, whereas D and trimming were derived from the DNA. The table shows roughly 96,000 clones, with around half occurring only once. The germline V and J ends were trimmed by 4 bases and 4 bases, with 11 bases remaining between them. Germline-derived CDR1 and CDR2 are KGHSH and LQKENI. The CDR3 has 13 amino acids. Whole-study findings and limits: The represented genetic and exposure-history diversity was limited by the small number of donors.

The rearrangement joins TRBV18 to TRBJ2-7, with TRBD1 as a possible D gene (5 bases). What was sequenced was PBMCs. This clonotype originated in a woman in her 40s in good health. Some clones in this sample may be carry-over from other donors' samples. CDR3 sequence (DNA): TGTGCCAGCTCACGGGGCAGGGAATACGAGCAGTACTTC. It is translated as CASSRGREYEQYF.